The 17 T cell receptor beta chains in this list originate from one sample, sequenced in a study of control samples from healthy donors and cancer patients. Profiled with immunoSEQ multiplex PCR; TCRdb holds only in-frame clones, not every one. This sample has approximately 100,000 clones, with approximately 86% found just once. The source material was blood. Every receptor here comes from a man aged 25 to 40 in good health.

This chain uses TRBV6-5 with TRBJ1-4; weak D call: TRBD1 (5 bases). From germline, CDR1 is MNHEY and CDR2 SVGAGI. The CDR3 runs 15 residues. Deletions cut 6 bases from V and 8 bases from J, with 19 bases between. In nucleotides, the CDR3 is TGTGCCAGCAGCCCCCGGGCGGGGGGGGACGAAAAACTGTTTTTT. Its protein product is CASSPRAGGDEKLFF.

This chain uses TRBV30 with TRBJ1-5; a weak D match, TRBD1 (6 bases). The V gene's germline CDR1 is GTSNPN and CDR2 SVGIG (reference sequence). The CDR3 consists of 14 residues. Trimming removed 0 bases from V and 6 bases from J, with 12 bases in between. The CDR3 DNA reads TGTGCCTGGAGTGTAGGGGGGCCGGCTCAGCCCCAGCATTTT. Protein product: CAWSVGGPAQPQHF.

The CDR3 sequence is CASKWGLAGYEQYF. CDR3 bases: TGTGCCAGCAAATGGGGGCTAGCTGGTTACGAGCAGTACTTC. The V gene is TRBV2, the J gene TRBJ2-7; D is perhaps TRBD1 (6 bases). The germline V gene has CDR1 SNHLY and CDR2 FYNNEI. This CDR3 contains 14 residues. V was cut by 7 bases and J by 4 bases, with 17 bases left in between.

The rearrangement links TRBV11-3 to TRBJ1-1; D is unclear. Germline V gene data show CDR1 as SGHNT and CDR2 as YENEEA. The CDR3 runs to 11 residues. Deletions cut 0 bases from V and 6 bases from J, with 2 bases between. This CDR3 reads CASSLEAEAFF. The DNA for the CDR3 is TGTGCCAGCAGCTTAGAGGCTGAAGCTTTCTTT.

The V call is TRBV11-3, the J call TRBJ2-1; 7 bases line up with TRBD2. Trimming took 3 bases from V and 4 from J; bases not matched to a gene: 6. From germline, CDR1 is SGHNT and CDR2 YENEEA. This CDR3 is built from 15 residues. CDR3 loop: CASSLSGKRYNEQFF. In DNA form, the CDR3 reads TGTGCCAGCAGCTTGAGCGGGAAACGTTACAATGAGCAGTTCTTC.

The chain employs TRBV7-6 and TRBJ1-4; D gene ambiguous. Deletions cut 4 bases from V and 2 bases from J, with 8 bases between. This CDR3 comprises 14 residues. Looked up from germline, CDR1 is SGHVS and CDR2 is FNYEAQ. In DNA, the CDR3 is TGTGCCAGCAGCTCGGGGAATACTAATGAAAAACTGTTTTTT. Residues: CASSSGNTNEKLFF.

The gene calls are TRBV5-1 and TRBJ2-7, with TRBD2 as a possible D gene (6 bases). This CDR3 has 15 residues. Germline values: CDR1 SGHRS, CDR2 YFSETQ. Trimming shortened V by 0 bases and J by 0 bases, and 10 bases separated the two germline ends. The CDR3 here is CASSLGAGPSYEQYF. The CDR3 nucleotides are TGCGCCAGCAGCTTGGGAGCGGGCCCCTCCTACGAGCAGTACTTC.

The CDR3 is CASSVGAGKLFF. Here the CDR3 DNA reads TGTGCCAGCAGTGTTGGGGCTGGAAAACTGTTTTTT. J is TRBJ1-4 and V is TRBV2; D perhaps matches TRBD1 (5 bases). CDR3 size: 12 residues. V was pared by 4 bases and J by 10 bases, with 10 bases between. Germline assignment: CDR1 SNHLY and CDR2 FYNNEI.

The gene calls are TRBV3-1 (or the pseudogene TRBV3-2) and TRBJ2-2; D is undetermined. The CDR3 spans 13 residues. The V and J ends lost 4 bases and 5 bases respectively, with 8 bases between them. Germline lookup yields CDR1 LGHDT and CDR2 YNNKEL (reference sequence). The CDR3 sequence: CASSPSLTGELFF. In nucleotides, the CDR3 is TGTGCCAGCAGCCCCTCGTTAACCGGGGAGCTGTTTTTT.

The rearrangement links TRBV7-3 to TRBJ2-2; D is perhaps TRBD1 (5 bases). The CDR3 covers 14 residues. Between the trimmed V and J ends, which lost 10 bases and 6 bases, there was a span of 18 bases. Germline assignment: CDR1 SGHTA and CDR2 FQGTGA. The CDR3 loop reads CATRVRQSSGELFF. The CDR3 DNA follows: TGTGCCACCCGAGTGAGACAGTCGTCCGGGGAGCTGTTTTTT.

This sequence joins TRBV28 and TRBJ1-5; D is uncertain. Per the germline V gene, CDR1 is MDHEN and CDR2 is SYDVKM. The CDR3 extends over 14 amino acids. V was pared by 3 bases and J by 3 bases, with 9 bases between. CDR3 DNA sequence: TGTGCCAGCAGTTTTGCGCAAGTCAATCAGCCCCAGCATTTT. It specifies CASSFAQVNQPQHF.

The chain combines TRBV7-7 with TRBJ2-3; unclear D gene. This CDR3 contains 15 residues. Trimming left V 1 base short and J 1 base short, with 9 bases between. Germline CDR1 SSHAT, CDR2 FNYEAQ (reference sequence). The CDR3 DNA reads as TGTGCCAGCAGCTTAGTCCCTGGGGGCACAGATACGCAGTATTTT. Translating it yields CASSLVPGGTDTQYF.

The rearrangement joins TRBV5-4 to TRBJ1-5; the D is unclear. Trimming left V 5 bases short and J 3 bases short, with 12 bases between. Germline CDR1 reads SGHNT; CDR2 reads YYREEE (reference sequence). The CDR3 loop spans 14 amino acids. CDR3 sequence (DNA): TGTGCCAGCAGTATAGACCCAACCAATCAGCCCCAGCATTTT. Protein product: CASSIDPTNQPQHF.

This clone has only one observation. The chain carries TRBV7-2 and TRBJ1-1; the match to TRBD1 covers 10 bases. Germline CDR1 SGHTA, CDR2 FQGNSA. V gave up 4 bases and J gave up 5 bases; unmatched junction bases: 7. The CDR3 consists of 15 residues. The CDR3 DNA sequence: TGTGCCAGCAGCTCTCCGGACAGGGGGAGGACTGAAGCTTTCTTT. Translated: CASSSPDRGRTEAFF. The entire variable domain, with the rest obtained from reference TRBV7-2 and TRBJ1-1, is as follows: GAGVSQSPSNKVTEKGKDVELRCDPISGHTALYWYRQSLGQGLEFLIYFQGNSAPDKSGLPSDRFSAERTGGSVSTLTIQRTQQEDSAVYLCASSSPDRGRTEAFFGQGTRLTVV.

The gene calls are TRBV10-3 and TRBJ2-7, with TRBD2 matching 10 bases. In germline, CDR1 is ENHRY, CDR2 SYGVKD. The V and J ends lost 5 bases and 3 bases, in that order; junction bases with no gene match: 7. The CDR3 totals 15 residues. The CDR3 region is CAISQPGTSVYEQYF. Here the CDR3 DNA reads TGTGCCATCAGTCAACCCGGGACTAGCGTCTACGAGCAGTACTTC.

CDR3 protein: CASSQHAPRMNEKLFF. CDR3 bases: TGTGCCAGCAGCCAACACGCACCGAGGATGAATGAAAAACTGTTTTTT. This chain links TRBV7-3 with TRBJ1-4; D remains unclear. Trimming took 5 bases from V and 5 from J, leaving 18 bases between them. The CDR3 totals 16 residues. Germline V gives CDR1 SGHTA, CDR2 FQGTGA.

As regards this clone: In the same sample, other DNA sequences code for this CDR3. This chain joins TRBV3-1 (or the pseudogene TRBV3-2) and TRBJ2-1, with TRBD2 as a possible D gene (6 bases). Germline V gene sequence: CDR1 LGHDT, CDR2 YNNKEL (reference sequence). CDR3 length: 14 amino acids. V lost 4 bases and J 3 bases, leaving 10 bases between the germline ends. CDR3 protein: CASSPRGSYNEQFF. The CDR3 DNA reads as TGTGCCAGCAGCCCCCGGGGGAGCTACAATGAGCAGTTCTTC.